The 16 T cell receptor beta chains given below trace back to one sample, sequenced in a study of T-cell memory formation after mild COVID-19. One entry per CDR3 protein, called by TCRdb with MiXCR from the 5' RACE reads. The table shows fewer than 500,000 distinct CDR3 sequences, with 20% to 30% occurring only once. The sequencing sample was made of PBMCs or a T cell subset sorted from them (not recorded which). The receptors come from an adult woman who had mild COVID-19 (a few samples of this study predate the infection). Cell type and time point are not known.

The chain uses TRBV7-3 and TRBJ1-1, with no clear D. The CDR3 is 14 amino acids. V was clipped by 2 bases and J by 0 bases, with 7 bases between them. The germline CDR1 and CDR2 sequences are SGHTA and FQGTGA. The CDR3 bases are TGTGCCAGCAGCTTACTTGGCATGAACACTGAAGCTTTCTTT. It translates to CASSLLGMNTEAFF.

This clonotype was seen only once. The chain couples TRBV12-3 or TRBV12-4 to TRBJ1-2; no reliable D call. V lost 1 base and J 4 bases, leaving 10 bases between the germline ends. The CDR3 sequence is 14 residues long. DNA for the CDR3: TGTGCCAGCAGTTTAGTTGTGGGTGCCTATGGCTACACCTTC. Its translation is CASSLVVGAYGYTF.

This clonotype was seen only a few times. The V gene is TRBV24-1, the J gene TRBJ2-3; TRBD2 agrees at 12 bases. V lost 5 bases and J lost 3; bases outside the gene matches: 2. Germline loops: CDR1 KGHDR, CDR2 SFDVKD. The CDR3 totals 15 residues. CDR3 nucleotide sequence: TGTGCCACCAGTGGACTAGCGGGAGCAACAGATACGCAGTATTTT. This sequence encodes CATSGLAGATDTQYF.

This clonotype was counted between two and nine times. This chain links TRBV9 with TRBJ2-7; 7 nucleotides match TRBD1. CDR3 length: 19 residues. V shed 0 bases and J 0 bases; nucleotides not matched to a gene: 15. Germline CDR1 reads SGDLS; CDR2 reads YYNGEE. The CDR3 bases are TGTGCCAGCAGCGTAGGGGCGGACAGGCCCTACACAAGCTCCTACGAGCAGTACTTC. Its translation is CASSVGADRPYTSSYEQYF.

V gene TRBV7-9 combines with J gene TRBJ2-3; TRBD1 might be the D (5 bases). CDR3 length: 13 residues. V was pared by 5 bases and J by 3 bases, with 9 bases between. CDR1 and CDR2 (germline): SEHNR, FQNEAQ (reference sequence). Here the CDR3 reads CASSRGQTDTQYF. The CDR3 DNA reads TGTGCCAGCAGCAGGGGCCAAACAGATACGCAGTATTTT.

The V gene is TRBV24-1, the J gene TRBJ2-5; 7 positions agree with TRBD1. With 4 bases clipped from V and 4 bases from J, the junction kept 5 bases outside the gene matches. The CDR3 has 14 amino acids. Germline values: CDR1 KGHDR, CDR2 SFDVKD. This CDR3 is CATSEPTGRETQYF. In DNA form, the CDR3 reads TGTGCCACCAGTGAACCGACAGGGCGAGAGACCCAGTACTTC.

The J gene is TRBJ2-1, the V gene TRBV7-8; 8 bases line up with TRBD2. Germline V lookup: CDR1 SGHVS, CDR2 FQNEAQ. Germline trimming cut 1 base from V and 5 bases from J; bases unmatched to any gene: 7. The CDR3 is 16 amino acids. The CDR3 nucleotides read TGTGCCAGCAGCTTAGACGGACTAGCAACCCACAATGAGCAGTTCTTC. It is translated as CASSLDGLATHNEQFF. The full variable domain, completed using reference TRBV7-8 and TRBJ2-1, is GAGVSQSPRYKVAKRGQDVALRCDPISGHVSLFWYQQALGQGPEFLTYFQNEAQLDKSGLPSDRFFAERPEGSVSTLKIQRTQQEDSAVYLCASSLDGLATHNEQFFGPGTRLTVL.

There are a few counts of this clonotype. The V call is TRBV7-6, the J call TRBJ2-7, with TRBD1 matching 8 bases. CDR3 length equals 14 residues. Germline CDR1 reads SGHVS; CDR2 reads FNYEAQ. V dropped 5 bases and J dropped 5; count of bases not matched to a gene: 8. CDR3 protein: CASSAGQGSHEQYF. In DNA form, the CDR3 reads TGTGCCAGCAGCGCCGGACAGGGTTCCCACGAGCAGTACTTC.

The V and J genes are TRBV5-1 and TRBJ2-1; maybe TRBD2 (5 bases). The germline gives CDR1 SGHRS, CDR2 YFSETQ. The CDR3 totals 16 residues. V lost 0 bases to trimming and J lost 1 base, with 11 bases between them. CDR3 DNA sequence: TGCGCCAGCAGCTTGGGCGCGGGTGGATCCTACAATGAGCAGTTCTTC. This sequence encodes CASSLGAGGSYNEQFF.

The chain is built from TRBV5-1 and TRBJ2-7; the match to TRBD1 covers 11 bases. In germline, CDR1 is SGHRS, CDR2 YFSETQ. There are 19 residues in the CDR3. The junction had 13 bases not matched to a gene; V was cut back by 0 bases and J by 2 bases. Here the CDR3 reads CASSLGIGTGGPFTYEQYF. DNA of the CDR3: TGCGCCAGCAGCTTGGGAATCGGGACAGGGGGTCCATTTACCTACGAGCAGTACTTC.

The chain's CDR3 is CASEEGRPNTDTQYF. CDR3 DNA sequence: TGTGCCAGTGAGGAGGGGAGGCCCAACACAGATACGCAGTATTTT. The chain has TRBV19 and TRBJ2-3; D might be TRBD2 (6 bases). V shed 8 bases and J shed 2 bases, with 17 bases lying between them. Germline V lookup: CDR1 LNHDA, CDR2 SQIVND (reference sequence). This CDR3 spans 15 amino acids.

This clonotype was picked up a small number of times. The chain carries TRBV12-3 or TRBV12-4 and TRBJ2-7; D unresolved. The germline V and J ends were trimmed by 6 bases and 7 bases, with 13 bases remaining between them. The CDR3 totals 12 residues. The CDR3 nucleotides read TGTGCCAGCAGCCGCCCGACCCGGGAGCAGTACTTC. It is translated as CASSRPTREQYF.

This clonotype was seen many times. The J gene is TRBJ2-1, the V gene TRBV12-3 or TRBV12-4; TRBD1 matches at 9 bases. The CDR3 is made up of 15 amino acids. V lost 7 bases and J lost 4; bases outside the gene matches: 8. The chain's CDR3 is CASTPPGQGYNEQFF. The CDR3 region has the DNA TGTGCCAGCACCCCCCCGGGACAGGGATACAATGAGCAGTTCTTC.

This chain connects TRBV29-1 to TRBJ2-3, with 9 positions matching TRBD2. J gave up 9 bases and V 8 bases, and 9 bases lay outside the gene matches. The CDR3 runs 12 residues. In germline, CDR1 is SQVTM, CDR2 ANQGSEA. The CDR3: CSLLAGAGTQYF. The CDR3 DNA follows: TGCAGCCTATTAGCGGGGGCAGGCACGCAGTATTTT.

This clonotype turned up a few times. The CDR3 loop reads CASSWVAGSGNEQFF. In nucleotides, the CDR3 is TGCGCCAGCAGCTGGGTAGCGGGGTCTGGGAATGAGCAGTTCTTC. This chain links TRBV5-1 with TRBJ2-1, with 8 bases lining up with TRBD2. The CDR3 has 15 amino acids. Germline V lookup: CDR1 SGHRS, CDR2 YFSETQ. Germline trimming cut 3 bases from V and 7 bases from J; bases unmatched to any gene: 9.

This clonotype was observed a handful of times. This sequence joins TRBV27 and TRBJ2-7; 12 bases match TRBD2. CDR1 is MNHEY, CDR2 SMNVEV, per germline (reference sequence). V shed 8 bases and J 6 bases; nucleotides not matched to a gene: 8. This CDR3 is built from 14 residues. In DNA form, the CDR3 reads TGTGCCAGCCGGAGGACTAGCGGGATCGGCGAGCAGTACTTC. This encodes CASRRTSGIGEQYF.